This T cell receptor beta chain was captured in a study of PD-1 blockade in classical Hodgkin lymphoma. Study as a whole: Once every 2 weeks, patients received intravenous nivolumab at 3 mg/kg.

Regarding the study as a whole: Reports indicated that newly diagnosed patients had lower baseline TCR diversity than healthy donors did. Why the repertoires differ is still unclear, perhaps disease activity or prior therapy.

Time point in this sample: cycle 4 day 1 (C4D1), after six to seven weeks of nivolumab. Following autologous stem cell transplantation, relapse occurred in every patient, and exposure to brentuximab vedotin varied. When best responses were assessed, they were complete response, partial response or progressive disease. In regard to this clone: Its target is not known.

This CDR3 is built from 14 residues. The V end lost 8 bases, the J end lost 2 bases, and 16 bases lay between the germline ends. Germline V lookup: CDR1 MDHEN, CDR2 SYDVKM. The method was immunoSEQ multiplex PCR; TCRdb's version includes in-frame clones alone and lacks a portion of them. The sample includes 26,000 or so clones, about 72% of them seen just once. The chain carries TRBV28 and TRBJ2-7, with D perhaps TRBD1 (6 bases). This TCR came from a human donor with classical Hodgkin lymphoma. The sequencing used peripheral blood mononuclear cells (PBMCs), collected before the fourth cycle of nivolumab. The CDR3 DNA reads TGTGCCAGCGGTCGGGTTGGGGGCGCCTACGAGCAGTACTTC. Translation: CASGRVGGAYEQYF. Filled out from reference TRBV28 and TRBJ2-7, the complete variable domain reads DVKVTQSSRYLVKRTGEKVFLECVQDMDHENMFWYRQDPGLGLRLIYFSYDVKMKEKGDIPEGYSVSREKKERFSLILESASTNQTSMYLCASGRVGGAYEQYFGPGTRLTVT.